These 21 T cell receptor beta chains came from one sample sequenced in a study of blood T cell repertoires in COVID-19. Method: immunoSEQ multiplex PCR; TCRdb's copy keeps in-frame clones and lacks some. The table lists under 300,000 clones, approximately 86% of them singletons, with roughly 14% in the top ten. The sample was peripheral blood. The receptors here all came from a woman in her 70s with COVID-19, enrolled during active disease.

A note on this clone: One end of the junction fails to match germline, which may point to a read error. The V and J genes are TRBV14 and TRBJ1-2; D remains ambiguous. The CDR3 covers 13 residues. CDR1 is SGHDN and CDR2 is FVKESK in the germline V gene. CDR3 DNA sequence: TGTGCCAGCAGCCAAGTGTTCGGTGGAGACCTCATCTTC. Translating it yields CASSQVFGGDLIF.

The V call is TRBV6-5, the J call TRBJ1-1; the D gene is possibly TRBD1 (5 bases). There are 13 residues in the CDR3. Germline assignment: CDR1 MNHEY and CDR2 SVGAGI. With 2 bases removed from V and 4 bases from J, the gap between germline ends came to 8 bases. In DNA, the CDR3 is TGTGCCAGCAGTTACACCCAGGGCACTGAAGCTTTCTTT. It encodes CASSYTQGTEAFF.

The J gene is TRBJ1-2, the V gene TRBV7-9; D perhaps matches TRBD1 (6 bases). Between the trimmed V and J ends, which lost 5 bases and 2 bases, there was a span of 15 bases. The CDR3 contains 15 residues. The V gene's germline CDR1 is SEHNR and CDR2 FQNEAQ (reference sequence). This CDR3 is CASSNTPTGNYGYTF. For the CDR3, the DNA is TGTGCCAGCAGCAACACCCCGACAGGCAACTATGGCTACACCTTC.

The chain uses TRBV20-1 and TRBJ2-5; TRBD1 is a possible D gene (6 bases). This CDR3 is built from 15 residues. CDR1 and CDR2 from the germline V gene are DFQATT and SNEGSKA (reference sequence). Trimming cost V 3 bases and J 2 bases, with 16 bases left between them. The CDR3 region has the DNA TGCAGTGCTAGTGACCCCACGAGGGGGCAAGAGACCCAGTACTTC. This gives the protein CSASDPTRGQETQYF.

This clone was seen ten or more times. This sequence joins TRBV7-9 and TRBJ2-1; 9 bases match TRBD2. The CDR3 extends over 16 amino acids. The V gene end was trimmed by 4 bases and the J gene end by 6 bases; junction bases not matched to a gene: 10. Germline V gene lookup returns CDR1 SEHNR and CDR2 FQNEAQ (reference sequence). As DNA, the CDR3 is TGTGCCAGCAGCTCGATGCGGGGGGGCCCGTCCAATGAGCAGTTCTTC. The encoded protein is CASSSMRGGPSNEQFF.

CDR3 loop: CASSFGTNYEQYF. For the CDR3, the DNA is TGTGCCAGCAGCTTCGGGACAAACTACGAGCAGTACTTC. The chain employs TRBV5-5 and TRBJ2-7; maybe TRBD1 (6 bases). Germline CDR1 SGHKS, CDR2 YYEKEE (reference sequence). This CDR3 spans 13 amino acids. V lost 2 bases and J lost 3, with 9 bases in between.

The chain has TRBV28 and TRBJ2-7; D is perhaps TRBD2 (6 bases). V was cut by 4 bases and J by 0 bases, with 13 bases left in between. The CDR3 extends over 15 amino acids. Germline V lookup: CDR1 MDHEN, CDR2 SYDVKM. CDR3 amino acids: CASSSPGLGSYEQYF. The CDR3 coding sequence is TGTGCCAGCAGTTCGCCGGGACTGGGCTCCTACGAGCAGTACTTC.

V usage is TRBV2 and J usage is TRBJ2-5, with 8 bases fitting TRBD2. With 2 bases clipped from V and 5 bases from J, the junction kept 13 bases outside the gene matches. Germline CDR1 reads SNHLY; CDR2 reads FYNNEI. The CDR3 consists of 17 residues. This CDR3 reads CASSERTFTGGKETQYF. CDR3 nucleotide sequence: TGTGCCAGCAGTGAACGAACGTTTACGGGGGGGAAGGAGACCCAGTACTTC.

This chain connects TRBV7-9 to TRBJ2-1, with D maybe TRBD1 (5 bases). CDR3 length: 13 residues. V lost 5 bases to trimming and J lost 8 bases, with 13 bases between them. The germline CDR1 and CDR2 sequences are SEHNR and FQNEAQ (reference sequence). This CDR3 reads CASSSKGPDEQFF. CDR3 bases: TGTGCCAGCAGCAGTAAGGGGCCTGATGAGCAGTTCTTC.

This clone has only one observation. V and J are TRBV15 and TRBJ2-5; TRBD1 is a possible D gene (5 bases). V was cut by 10 bases and J by 3 bases, with 15 bases left in between. Germline V lookup: CDR1 LNHNV, CDR2 YYDKDF (reference sequence). This CDR3 is built from 13 residues. The CDR3 sequence: CANGRALEETQYF. The DNA for the CDR3 is TGTGCCAATGGCAGGGCCCTAGAAGAGACCCAGTACTTC.

The chain recombines TRBV19 with TRBJ1-2; TRBD1 is a possible D gene (6 bases). V dropped 10 bases and J dropped 2 bases, with 11 bases sitting between them. Per the germline V gene, CDR1 is LNHDA and CDR2 is SQIVND (reference sequence). The CDR3 is 12 residues long. CDR3 coding DNA: TGTGCCATCAGACAGGAGAACTATGGCTACACCTTC. Translated: CAIRQENYGYTF.

The chain recombines TRBV27 with TRBJ2-1; 12 bases agree with TRBD2. After removal of 4 bases from V and 9 bases from J, the junction contained 7 bases not matched to a gene. The CDR3 totals 15 residues. The germline gives CDR1 MNHEY, CDR2 SMNVEV (reference sequence). DNA for the CDR3: TGTGCCAGCAGTTCTGCTAGCGGGGGGGCCATTGAGCAGTTCTTC. As protein: CASSSASGGAIEQFF.

V and J are TRBV5-1 and TRBJ2-5; 8 positions agree with TRBD2. The CDR3 spans 15 residues. V dropped 0 bases and J dropped 5; count of bases not matched to a gene: 6. Germline lookup yields CDR1 SGHRS and CDR2 YFSETQ. DNA of the CDR3: TGCGCCAGCAGCTTGGTTGCGGGGGGTAGGGAGACCCAGTACTTC. Translation: CASSLVAGGRETQYF.

This sequence joins TRBV5-1 and TRBJ1-1; D gene unclear. CDR1 SGHRS and CDR2 YFSETQ come from the germline V gene. Trimming took 2 bases from V and 1 from J, leaving 9 bases between them. This CDR3 is built from 14 residues. The CDR3 here is CASSFLAENTEAFF. CDR3 in DNA: TGCGCCAGCAGCTTTCTGGCAGAGAACACTGAAGCTTTCTTT.

This clone was recorded a few times. The chain employs TRBV6-4 and TRBJ2-3; 8 bases match TRBD2. The CDR3 contains 14 residues. CDR1 and CDR2 (germline): MRHNA, SNTAGT. Trimming removed 8 bases from V and 2 bases from J; junction bases left unmatched: 6. CDR3 sequence: CASGPGGPTDTQYF. The DNA of the CDR3 is TGTGCCAGCGGTCCGGGGGGGCCCACAGATACGCAGTATTTT.

This chain joins TRBV27 and TRBJ1-5, with 8 bases matching TRBD1. Looked up from germline, CDR1 is MNHEY and CDR2 is SMNVEV (reference sequence). The length of the CDR3 is 14 residues. Trimming removed 5 bases from V and 5 bases from J; junction bases left unmatched: 5. The CDR3 nucleotides read TGTGCCAGCAGTCCGCGGGACAGGTATCAGCCCCAGCATTTT. Translating gives CASSPRDRYQPQHF.

The chain has TRBV19 and TRBJ1-1, with TRBD1 matching over 7 bases. V lost 1 base to trimming and J lost 6 bases; unmatched junction nucleotides: 8. This CDR3 region has 15 residues. Germline loops: CDR1 LNHDA, CDR2 SQIVND (reference sequence). The CDR3 reads CASSIADRRSSEAFF. The DNA of the CDR3 is TGTGCCAGTAGTATAGCGGACAGGAGGAGTTCTGAAGCTTTCTTT.

This clone was observed many times. V gene TRBV6-5 combines with J gene TRBJ2-5; TRBD1 agrees at 9 bases. The germline CDR1 and CDR2 sequences are MNHEY and SVGAGI. V was clipped by 4 bases and J by 4 bases; unmatched bases: 1. This CDR3 is built from 13 residues. For the CDR3, the DNA is TGTGCCAGCAGTTTACAGGGGGCAGAGACCCAGTACTTC. It encodes CASSLQGAETQYF.

The J gene is TRBJ2-1, the V gene TRBV3-1 (or the pseudogene TRBV3-2); D perhaps matches TRBD1 (5 bases). In germline, CDR1 is LGHDT, CDR2 YNNKEL (reference sequence). The ends were cut back, 8 bases at V and 8 bases at J, with 22 bases in the middle. CDR3 length equals 15 residues. In DNA form, the CDR3 reads TGTGCCAGCCAGAAAGATCGTGGCAGGGCATATGAGCAGTTCTTC. Encoded protein: CASQKDRGRAYEQFF.

The genes are TRBV30 and TRBJ1-1; D remains unclear. Trimming left V 3 bases short and J 6 bases short, with 20 bases between. Germline CDR1 reads GTSNPN; CDR2 reads SVGIG (reference sequence). The CDR3 has 15 amino acids. In DNA form, the CDR3 reads TGTGCCTGGAGCCCCGACCCCCAGGCCGTCCCTGAAGCTTTCTTT. Protein: CAWSPDPQAVPEAFF.

The chain has TRBV29-1 and TRBJ1-2; 7 nucleotides align to TRBD1. CDR3 length: 11 amino acids. In germline, CDR1 is SQVTM, CDR2 ANQGSEA. V trimming: 6 bases; J trimming: 6 bases; junction bases outside the gene matches: 4. Written as DNA, the CDR3 is TGCAGCGTCGCGACAGGGAATGGCTACACCTTC. Its translation: CSVATGNGYTF.